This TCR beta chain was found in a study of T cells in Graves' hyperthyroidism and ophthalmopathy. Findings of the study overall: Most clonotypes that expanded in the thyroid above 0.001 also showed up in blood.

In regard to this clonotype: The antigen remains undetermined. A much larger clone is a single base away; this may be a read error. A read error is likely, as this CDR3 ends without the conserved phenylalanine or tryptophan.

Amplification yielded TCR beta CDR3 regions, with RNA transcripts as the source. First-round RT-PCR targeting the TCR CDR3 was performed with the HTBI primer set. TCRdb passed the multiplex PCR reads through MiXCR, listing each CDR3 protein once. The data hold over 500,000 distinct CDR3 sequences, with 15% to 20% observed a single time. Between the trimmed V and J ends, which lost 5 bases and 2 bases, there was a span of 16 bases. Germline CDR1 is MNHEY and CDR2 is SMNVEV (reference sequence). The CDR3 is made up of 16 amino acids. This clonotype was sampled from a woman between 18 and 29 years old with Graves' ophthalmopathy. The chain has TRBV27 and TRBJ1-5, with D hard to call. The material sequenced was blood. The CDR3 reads CASSPTGLGGNQPQHS. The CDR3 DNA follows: TGTGCCAGCAGTCCCACTGGTCTGGGAGGCAATCAGCCCCAGCATTCT.